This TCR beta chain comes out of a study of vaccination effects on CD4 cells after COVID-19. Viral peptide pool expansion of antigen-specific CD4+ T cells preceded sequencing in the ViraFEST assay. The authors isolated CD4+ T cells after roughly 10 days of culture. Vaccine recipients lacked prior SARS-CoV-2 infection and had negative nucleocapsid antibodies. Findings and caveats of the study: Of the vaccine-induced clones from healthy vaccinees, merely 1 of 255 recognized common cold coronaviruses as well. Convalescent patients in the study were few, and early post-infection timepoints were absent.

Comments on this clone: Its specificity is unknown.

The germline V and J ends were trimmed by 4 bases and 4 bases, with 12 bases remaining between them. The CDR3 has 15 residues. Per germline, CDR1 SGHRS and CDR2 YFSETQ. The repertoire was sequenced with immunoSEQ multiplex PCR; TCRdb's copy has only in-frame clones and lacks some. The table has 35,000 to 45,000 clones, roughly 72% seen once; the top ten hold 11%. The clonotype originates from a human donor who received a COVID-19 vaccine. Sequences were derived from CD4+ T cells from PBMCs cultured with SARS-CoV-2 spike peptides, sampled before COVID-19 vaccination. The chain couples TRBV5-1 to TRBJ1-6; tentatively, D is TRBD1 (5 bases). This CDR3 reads CASSPGTEYNSPLHF. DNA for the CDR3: TGCGCCAGCAGCCCCGGGACGGAGTATAATTCACCCCTCCACTTT.